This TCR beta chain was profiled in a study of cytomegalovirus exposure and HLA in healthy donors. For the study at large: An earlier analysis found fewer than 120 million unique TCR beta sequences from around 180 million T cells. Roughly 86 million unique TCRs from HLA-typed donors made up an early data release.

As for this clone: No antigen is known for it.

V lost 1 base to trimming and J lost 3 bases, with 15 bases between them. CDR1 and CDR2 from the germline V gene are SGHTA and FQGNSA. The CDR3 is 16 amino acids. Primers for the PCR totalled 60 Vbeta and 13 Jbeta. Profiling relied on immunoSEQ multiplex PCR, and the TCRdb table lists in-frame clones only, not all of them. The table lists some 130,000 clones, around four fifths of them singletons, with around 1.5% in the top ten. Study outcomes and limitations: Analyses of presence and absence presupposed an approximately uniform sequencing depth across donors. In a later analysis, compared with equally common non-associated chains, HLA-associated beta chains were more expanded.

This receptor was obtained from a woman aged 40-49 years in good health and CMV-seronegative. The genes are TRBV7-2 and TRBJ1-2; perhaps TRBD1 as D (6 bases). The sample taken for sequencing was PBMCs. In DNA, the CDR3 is TGTGCCAGCAGCTTAGTTGGTGCAGGGGCCCACTATGGCTACACCTTC. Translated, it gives CASSLVGAGAHYGYTF.